This section outlines one T cell receptor (beta chain) sequence together with its context. The antigen is not known. These data are taken from a study of T-cell memory formation after mild COVID-19. Whole-study results and caveats: Pre-infection memory contained some responding clones, which suggested that cross-reactive memory had joined. Shrinking CD4+ clones resided mostly in CM and EM, and CD8+ ones in EMRA. Whether second-wave clones peaking at day 37 were SARS-CoV-2 specific went unconfirmed. Later expanders leaned toward CD4+, whereas clones contracting from day 15 to 85 were balanced CD4/CD8.

The CDR3 has 15 amino acids. Germline trimming cut 6 bases from V and 7 bases from J; bases unmatched to any gene: 14. CDR1 and CDR2 (germline): SGDLS, YYNGEE. One entry per CDR3 protein results from TCRdb running MiXCR on the 5' RACE reads. In the table there are 400,000 to 550,000 distinct CDR3 sequences, 20% to 30% of which are singletons. The rearrangement joins TRBV9 to TRBJ1-2, with 8 bases fitting TRBD1. The sequence was collected from an adult woman who had mild COVID-19 (a few samples of this study predate the infection). Cell type and time point are not known. The sample taken for sequencing was PBMCs or a T cell subset sorted from them (not recorded which). CDR3 amino acids: CASTTPGQGAGGYTF. The CDR3 nucleotides read TGTGCCAGCACCACCCCGGGGCAGGGGGCAGGTGGCTACACCTTC.